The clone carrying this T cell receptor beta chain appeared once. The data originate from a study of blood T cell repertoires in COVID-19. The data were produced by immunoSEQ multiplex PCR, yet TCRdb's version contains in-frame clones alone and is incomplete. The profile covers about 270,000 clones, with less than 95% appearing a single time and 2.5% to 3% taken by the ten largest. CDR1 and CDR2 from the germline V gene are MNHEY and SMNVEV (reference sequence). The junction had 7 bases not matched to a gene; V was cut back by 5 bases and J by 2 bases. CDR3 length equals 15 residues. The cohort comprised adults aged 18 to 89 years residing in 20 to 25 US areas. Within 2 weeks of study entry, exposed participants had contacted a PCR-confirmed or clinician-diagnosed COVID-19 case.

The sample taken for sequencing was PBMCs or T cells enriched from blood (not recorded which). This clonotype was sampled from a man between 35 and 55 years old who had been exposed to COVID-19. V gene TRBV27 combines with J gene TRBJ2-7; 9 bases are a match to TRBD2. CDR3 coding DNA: TGTGCCAGCAGTGGAATTGGCGGGAGGGCCTACGAGCAGTACTTC. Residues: CASSGIGGRAYEQYF.